This entry features one TCR beta chain sequence. TCRdb redid the calling of the 5' RACE reads with MiXCR, one entry per CDR3 protein. The sample includes tens of thousands of distinct CDR3 sequences, over 9.5% of them seen just once. V lost 3 bases, J lost 3 bases, and 9 bases lay in between. CDR3 size: 12 residues. CDR1 SQVTM and CDR2 ANQGSEA come from the germline V gene. The data derive from a study of early T cells in non-severe SARS-CoV-2 infection. The rearrangement uses TRBV29-1 and TRBJ2-7, with D possibly matching TRBD2 (6 bases). The specimen comprised whole blood, sampled at baseline. This clonotype originated in an adult who was a healthcare worker with PCR-confirmed SARS-CoV-2 infection or an uninfected control (not recorded which). CDR3 residues: CSVEAGRYEQYF. CDR3 in DNA: TGCAGCGTTGAGGCGGGACGCTACGAGCAGTACTTC.